One TCR beta chain is described in this entry. Its antigen remains unidentified. This entry comes from a study of blood T cells in healthy people across ages. A second about 7 to 12 cycle PCR used barcoded and J-beta primers. Each CDR3 protein is one row after TCRdb ran MiXCR on the 5' RACE reads. The sample carries roughly 730,000 distinct CDR3 sequences, 56% recorded once. CDR1 is SGHNT, CDR2 YENEEA, per germline. The CDR3 is made up of 13 amino acids. Trimming cost V 5 bases and J 6 bases, with 12 bases left between them. Study results and limitations: PBMCs went unsorted, and a conclusive naive versus antigen-experienced comparison was therefore prevented.

The clonotype originates from a man aged 40-49 years in good health. The J gene is TRBJ2-3, the V gene TRBV11-3, with D perhaps TRBD1 (5 bases). Sequenced sample: blood. The CDR3 nucleotides are TGTGCCAGCAGCACCTCCAGGGTCGATACGCAGTATTTT. This sequence encodes CASSTSRVDTQYF.